These 17 T cell receptor beta chains were sequenced from one sample in a study of cytomegalovirus exposure and HLA in healthy donors. Use of 60 Vbeta and 13 Jbeta primers characterized the PCR. Using immunoSEQ multiplex PCR, the repertoire was profiled, and TCRdb retains in-frame clones only, with some absent. The sample contains 150,000 to 200,000 clones, around 82% of which appear only once. The sequenced sample consisted of PBMCs. These receptors were taken from a man in his forties in good health and CMV-seropositive.

The genes are TRBV11-2 and TRBJ2-7; TRBD2 matches at 7 bases. V was pared by 5 bases and J by 2 bases, with 18 bases of the junction left unmatched. The CDR3 consists of 18 residues. In germline, CDR1 is SGHAT, CDR2 FQNNGV. In nucleotides, the CDR3 is TGTGCCAGCAGCCCTCTGAACCGCCCTAGCGGAGCTCCCTACGAGCAGTACTTC. This encodes CASSPLNRPSGAPYEQYF. Full variable domain (missing parts from reference TRBV11-2 and TRBJ2-7): EAGVAQSPRYKIIEKRQSVAFWCNPISGHATLYWYQQILGQGPKLLIQFQNNGVVDDSQLPKDRFSAERLKGVDSTLKIQPAKLEDSAVYLCASSPLNRPSGAPYEQYFGPGTRLTVT.

The chain joins TRBV6-4 to TRBJ1-1; weak D call: TRBD1 (5 bases). CDR1 and CDR2 (germline): MRHNA, SNTAGT. The V and J ends lost 6 bases and 4 bases respectively, with 15 bases between them. This CDR3 spans 14 amino acids. In DNA form, the CDR3 reads TGTGCCAGCAGACCGGGACCCGGGAGCACTGAAGCTTTCTTT. Translating it yields CASRPGPGSTEAFF.

The rearrangement links TRBV4-2 to TRBJ2-1, with a weak D call TRBD2 (6 bases). The CDR3 consists of 14 residues. V lost 0 bases and J lost 9, with 12 bases in between. CDR1 is LGHNA and CDR2 is YNFKEQ in the germline V gene. The CDR3 DNA sequence: TGTGCCAGCAGCCAAGATTGGCGGGGAACTGAGCAGTTCTTC. This sequence encodes CASSQDWRGTEQFF.

The chain carries TRBV6-1 and TRBJ2-1; 14 positions match TRBD2. Trimming at V came to 8 bases and at J to 2 bases, leaving 2 bases not matched to a gene. The CDR3 runs 15 residues. Germline-derived CDR1 and CDR2 are MNHNS and SASEGT. CDR3 DNA sequence: TGTGCCAGCTTGACTAGCGGGAGGGCCTACAATGAGCAGTTCTTC. This gives the protein CASLTSGRAYNEQFF.

This clone showed up just once. The genes are TRBV6-5 and TRBJ2-5; D is perhaps TRBD1 (5 bases). The CDR3 loop spans 13 amino acids. In germline, CDR1 is MNHEY, CDR2 SVGAGI. The germline V and J ends were trimmed by 5 bases and 2 bases, with 9 bases remaining between them. As DNA, the CDR3 is TGTGCCAGCAGTCCTCAGGGACAAGAGACCCAGTACTTC. Translation: CASSPQGQETQYF.

V usage is TRBV6-7 and J usage is TRBJ1-4; TRBD1 aligns across 9 bases. TRBV6-7 is known as an ORF, though its function is uncertain. CDR3 size: 14 residues. Unmatched junction bases numbered 6, after V lost 6 bases and J lost 7 bases. DNA of the CDR3: TGTGCCAGCAGCACGGGACAGGGCGTTGAAAAACTGTTTTTT. Encoded protein: CASSTGQGVEKLFF.

The chain combines TRBV21-1 with TRBJ2-4; the table's D call, TRBD1, was not checked against the DNA. TRBV21-1 is an annotated pseudogene. CDR3 length: 18 amino acids. The CDR3 reads CASSKARGRDLAKNIQYF. For the CDR3, the DNA is TGTGCCAGCAGCAAAGCCAGGGGCCGAGACCTAGCCAAAAACATTCAGTACTTC.

This chain joins TRBV10-1 and TRBJ2-3; D is perhaps TRBD2 (6 bases). The CDR3 sequence is 14 residues long. The V and J ends lost 4 bases and 4 bases respectively, with 12 bases between them. From germline, CDR1 is WNHNN and CDR2 SYGVQD (reference sequence). This chain's CDR3 is CASSARLGADTQYF. Written as DNA, the CDR3 is TGCGCCAGCAGTGCAAGACTAGGGGCAGATACGCAGTATTTT.

The V gene is TRBV28, the J gene TRBJ1-1, with D unresolved. The CDR3 loop spans 8 amino acids. Germline V gives CDR1 MDHEN, CDR2 SYDVKM. The CDR3, as DNA: TGTGTCCCGAGTGAAGCTTTCTTT. Its protein is CVPSEAFF. The whole variable domain, remainder taken from reference TRBV28 and TRBJ1-1, is DVKVTQSSRYLVKRTGEKVFLECVQDMDHENMFWYRQDPGLGLRLIYFSYDVKMKEKGDIPEGYSVSREKKERFSLILESASTNQTSMYLCVPSEAFFGQGTRLTVV.

This clone has a single count. This chain joins TRBV20-1 and TRBJ2-1, with no clear D. V was cut by 2 bases and J by 5 bases, with 4 bases left in between. The germline CDR1 and CDR2 sequences are DFQATT and SNEGSKA (reference sequence). The CDR3 has 11 amino acids. CDR3 sequence reads: CSARLDNEQFF. CDR3 coding DNA: TGCAGTGCTAGACTTGACAATGAGCAGTTCTTC.

The V and J genes are TRBV5-1 and TRBJ1-3; 7 positions agree with TRBD1. The CDR3 is made up of 16 amino acids. V dropped 0 bases and J dropped 4; count of bases not matched to a gene: 7. Germline assignment: CDR1 SGHRS and CDR2 YFSETQ. Written as DNA, the CDR3 is TGCGCCAGCAGCTTGGATGAGGGGGCGGCAGGAAACACCATATATTTT. This encodes CASSLDEGAAGNTIYF. Filled out from reference TRBV5-1 and TRBJ1-3, the complete variable domain reads KAGVTQTPRYLIKTRGQQVTLSCSPISGHRSVSWYQQTPGQGLQFLFEYFSETQRNKGNFPGRFSGRQFSNSRSEMNVSTLELGDSALYLCASSLDEGAAGNTIYFGEGSWLTVV.

The chain combines TRBV6-1 with TRBJ2-7; 8 bases line up with TRBD1. Trimming cost V 6 bases and J 0 bases; bases outside gene matches: 4. The CDR3 consists of 14 residues. Germline lookup yields CDR1 MNHNS and CDR2 SASEGT. The CDR3 is CASRDRGGSYEQYF. The CDR3 region has the DNA TGTGCCAGCAGAGACAGGGGTGGCTCCTACGAGCAGTACTTC.

About this clone itself: Other DNA sequences within the sample encode an identical CDR3. The CDR3 DNA is TGTGCCAGCAGCCCCTCGGGGGACACTGAAGCTTTCTTT. Its protein is CASSPSGDTEAFF. The chain carries TRBV6-1 and TRBJ1-1, with D possibly TRBD1 on 5 matching bases. The CDR3 contains 13 residues. V was shortened by 6 bases and J by 3 bases, with 11 bases between the two germline ends. Germline V gives CDR1 MNHNS, CDR2 SASEGT.

The chain carries TRBV7-2 and TRBJ2-7; unclear D gene. The length of the CDR3 is 13 residues. Germline V gene sequence: CDR1 SGHTA, CDR2 FQGNSA. With 5 bases removed from V and 7 bases from J, the gap between germline ends came to 15 bases. CDR3 sequence reads: CASSATGRREQYF. In DNA, the CDR3 is TGTGCCAGCAGCGCCACGGGTCGTCGGGAGCAGTACTTC.

This chain connects TRBV5-1 to TRBJ2-5, with 7 nucleotides matching TRBD2. The V and J ends lost 5 bases and 1 base, in that order; junction bases with no gene match: 5. The CDR3 runs 14 residues. The germline gives CDR1 SGHRS, CDR2 YFSETQ. CDR3 region: CASRETGGQETQYF. CDR3 sequence (DNA): TGCGCCAGCAGGGAAACGGGAGGCCAAGAGACCCAGTACTTC.

V usage is TRBV5-1 and J usage is TRBJ2-5; 14 bases are shared with TRBD2. Per germline, CDR1 SGHRS and CDR2 YFSETQ. Trimming removed 4 bases from V and 6 bases from J; junction bases left unmatched: 5. The CDR3 covers 15 residues. The CDR3 nucleotides are TGCGCCAGCAGCGGGGGACTAGCGGGAGTGAAGACCCAGTACTTC. This encodes CASSGGLAGVKTQYF.

The V and J genes are TRBV15 and TRBJ2-1; 9 bases are shared with TRBD2. The V gene end was trimmed by 5 bases and the J gene end by 2 bases; junction bases not matched to a gene: 7. This CDR3 contains 16 residues. CDR1 LNHNV and CDR2 YYDKDF come from the germline V gene (reference sequence). The CDR3 coding sequence is TGTGCCACCAGCGAAGCGGGAGGAAGGGCCTACAATGAGCAGTTCTTC. Protein: CATSEAGGRAYNEQFF.